This TCR beta chain was recovered during a study of blood T cell repertoires in COVID-19. Across the study: From T cells, B-cell-depleted T cells, or PBMCs came the material, which was cDNA or gDNA.

Assay used: immunoSEQ multiplex PCR; TCRdb lists only in-frame clones, some missing. The sample has 350,000 or so clones, roughly 90% seen once; the top ten hold 1%. Participants came from 20 to 25 US areas, aged about 18 to 95 years. Germline CDR1 reads KGHSH; CDR2 reads LQKENI. The CDR3 runs to 17 residues. The V gene lost 0 bases and the J gene lost 4 bases, with 16 bases spanning the gap. This sequence joins TRBV18 and TRBJ2-1; D possibly corresponds to TRBD1 (6 bases). Sequencing was done on a sample of PBMCs or T cells enriched from blood (not recorded which). The source is a woman in her 30s who had been exposed to COVID-19. CDR3 region: CASSPPRIGQIYNEQFF. DNA of the CDR3: TGTGCCAGCTCACCACCTCGCATCGGACAGATTTACAATGAGCAGTTCTTC.